This T cell receptor (beta chain) was sequenced in a study of breast tumors, draining lymph nodes, adjacent tissues. Notes on the study in general: Luminal-like breast cancer showed significantly greater tumor-nontumor repertoire similarity than basal-like breast cancer did.

Axillary draining lymph nodes of breast cancer patients supplied the node samples. Each CDR3 protein is one row after TCRdb ran MiXCR on the multiplex PCR reads. The data contain about 170,000 distinct CDR3 sequences, around 35% of them singletons. This clonotype was observed at least ten times. As yet, its antigen is unknown. The V and J ends lost 6 bases and 12 bases, in that order; junction bases with no gene match: 4. CDR1 and CDR2 from the germline V gene are ENHRY and SYGVKD. The length of the CDR3 is 13 residues. Sequences were obtained from axillary lymph node tissue. The sequence came from a female donor with breast cancer. Some clones in this sample may be carry-over from other donors' samples. The V gene is TRBV10-3, the J gene TRBJ2-1; 14 bases line up with TRBD2. This chain's CDR3 is CAIRGLAGAVQFF. In DNA form, the CDR3 reads TGTGCCATCAGGGGACTAGCGGGAGCTGTGCAGTTCTTC.